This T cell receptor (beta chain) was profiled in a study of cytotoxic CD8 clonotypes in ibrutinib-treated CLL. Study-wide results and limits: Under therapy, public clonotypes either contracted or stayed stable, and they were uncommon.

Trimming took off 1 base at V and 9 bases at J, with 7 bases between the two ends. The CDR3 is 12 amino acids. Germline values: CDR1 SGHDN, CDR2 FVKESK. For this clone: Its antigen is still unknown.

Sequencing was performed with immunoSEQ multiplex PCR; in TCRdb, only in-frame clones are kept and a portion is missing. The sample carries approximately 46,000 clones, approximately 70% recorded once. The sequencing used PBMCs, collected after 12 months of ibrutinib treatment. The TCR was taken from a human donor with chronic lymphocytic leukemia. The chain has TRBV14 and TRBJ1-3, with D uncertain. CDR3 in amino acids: CASSQADITIYF. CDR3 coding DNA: TGTGCCAGCAGCCAAGCGGATATCACCATATATTTT. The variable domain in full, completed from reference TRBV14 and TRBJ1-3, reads EAGVTQFPSHSVIEKGQTVTLRCDPISGHDNLYWYRRVMGKEIKFLLHFVKESKQDESGMPNNRFLAERTGGTYSTLKVQPAELEDSGVYFCASSQADITIYFGEGSWLTVV.